The clone carrying this T cell receptor (beta chain) was found many times. This CDR3 region has 13 residues. J was trimmed by 4 bases and V by 10 bases; bases with no gene match: 9. Looked up from germline, CDR1 is MNHNS and CDR2 is SASEGT. This specimen comes from a study of tumor-infiltrating lymphocytes in oesophageal squamous cell carcinoma. TCRdb re-called the PCR reads through MiXCR, storing one row per CDR3 protein. The table shows about 17,000 distinct CDR3 sequences, with around 50% occurring only once. This TCR came from a female donor with esophageal squamous cell carcinoma. The sequenced material came from normal esophageal tissue next to the tumor. The chain carries TRBV6-1 and TRBJ2-5; 7 bases match TRBD1. The CDR3 DNA follows: TGTGCCACCAACGAGGGGGCGGGAGAGACCCAGTACTTC. This gives the protein CATNEGAGETQYF.